The sequence of this T cell receptor beta chain was determined in a study of cytomegalovirus exposure and HLA in healthy donors. For the study at large: Of all 400 or so donors who were genotyped, 75% to 90% belonged to the Caucasian-associated ancestry cluster. Study-wide findings and caveats: Within the data, a cluster of highly shared sequence variants was likely a sequencing artifact. Later analysis placed DRB1 highest and HLA-C lowest in TCR association rates, which differed by HLA locus. It was approximately 150 TCR beta chains that were listed as cytomegalovirus-associated.

Only a few counts were recorded for this clone. As yet, its antigen is unknown. Use of 60 Vbeta and 13 Jbeta primers characterized the PCR. Sequenced by immunoSEQ multiplex PCR; TCRdb stores in-frame clones only, minus some. The sample lists under 200,000 clones, 65% to 90% seen once, with roughly a tenth in the top ten. Sequencing was carried out using PBMCs. The origin of this receptor is a man in his forties or fifties in good health and CMV-seropositive.

CDR3 coding DNA: TGTGCCAGCCAAAAGGGACTGGAAGCTTTCTTT. Residues: CASQKGLEAFF. The chain is built from TRBV28 and TRBJ1-1; D perhaps matches TRBD1 (5 bases). V was trimmed by 8 bases and J by 8 bases, leaving 12 bases between them. The germline V gene has CDR1 MDHEN and CDR2 SYDVKM. This CDR3 is built from 11 residues.